This T cell receptor beta chain was sequenced for a study of blood T cell repertoires in COVID-19. This CDR3 spans 12 amino acids. The ends were cut back, 6 bases at V and 1 base at J, with 7 bases in the middle. Clones were sequenced by immunoSEQ multiplex PCR, and TCRdb holds only the in-frame ones, with some missing. The sample has about 190,000 clones, 79% seen once. Source material: peripheral blood. This receptor was obtained from a man aged 55 to 70 with active or convalescent COVID-19. This chain connects TRBV12-3 or TRBV12-4 to TRBJ2-7; no firm D call. The DNA of the CDR3 is TGTGCCAGCAGCGGCGGTTCCTACGAGCAGTACTTC. It is translated as CASSGGSYEQYF.